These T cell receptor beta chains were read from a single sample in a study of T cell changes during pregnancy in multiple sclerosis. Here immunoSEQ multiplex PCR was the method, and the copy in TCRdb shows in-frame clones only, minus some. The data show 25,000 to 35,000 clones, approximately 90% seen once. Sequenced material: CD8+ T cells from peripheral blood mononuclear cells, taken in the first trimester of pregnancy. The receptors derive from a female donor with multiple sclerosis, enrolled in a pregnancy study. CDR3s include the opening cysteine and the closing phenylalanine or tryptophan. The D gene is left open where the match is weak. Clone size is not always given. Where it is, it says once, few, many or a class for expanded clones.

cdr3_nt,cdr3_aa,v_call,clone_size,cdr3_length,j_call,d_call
TGCAGCGTTTTAGGAACAGCGGAGAGGAATGAGCAGTTCTTC,CSVLGTAERNEQFF,TRBV29-1,NA,14,TRBJ2-1,NA
TGTGCCAGCAGTGTCTTGTTTGCAGGGGGCGGCTACGAGCAGTACTTC,CASSVLFAGGGYEQYF,TRBV2,NA,16,TRBJ2-7,TRBD1
TGTGCCAGCAGCCGAACTAGCACAGATACGCAGTATTTT,CASSRTSTDTQYF,TRBV7-6,NA,13,TRBJ2-3,NA
TGTGCCATGCAGGGCCATCAGACCTACGAGCAGTACTTC,CAMQGHQTYEQYF,TRBV7-9,NA,13,TRBJ2-7,NA
TGTGCCAGCAGCCCAGGTGGTGCCGTTAGGTATGAGCAGTTCTTC,CASSPGGAVRYEQFF,TRBV7-9,once,15,TRBJ2-1,NA
TGTGCCAGCTCAAGACAGGGAAACTACAATGAGCAGTTCTTC,CASSRQGNYNEQFF,TRBV27,NA,14,TRBJ2-1,TRBD1
TGTGCCAGCAGCTCATCCGGGACAGGGATCTACAATGAGCAGTTCTTC,CASSSSGTGIYNEQFF,TRBV7-9,NA,16,TRBJ2-1,TRBD1
TGTGCCAGCAGTTACTCGAGTGGCAATCAGCCCCAGCATTTT,CASSYSSGNQPQHF,TRBV6-5,NA,14,TRBJ1-5,NA
TGTGCTCATTCGCCCCCGCAGGCATTAACCGAGCAGTACTTC,CAHSPPQALTEQYF,TRBV6-5,medium-sized,14,TRBJ2-7,NA
TGTGCCAGCAGCTTGACTCGGGGGGGCGCGGACAATGAGCAGTTCTTC,CASSLTRGGADNEQFF,TRBV7-9,NA,16,TRBJ2-1,TRBD2
TGCGCCAGCAGCCAAGAGAACAGGGAGCCTCCCTACGAGCAGTACTTC,CASSQENREPPYEQYF,TRBV4-1,NA,16,TRBJ2-7,NA
TGTGCCAGCAAAGGGACATTAAGCTACAATGAGCAGTTCTTC,CASKGTLSYNEQFF,TRBV28,NA,14,TRBJ2-1,NA
TGTGCCAGTCGACAGGTGTATACCAACACAGATACGCAGTATTTT,CASRQVYTNTDTQYF,TRBV2,NA,15,TRBJ2-3,NA
TGCGCCAGCCGACGAAGGGTTGGGGGGAAGAACTATGGCTACACCTTC,CASRRRVGGKNYGYTF,TRBV23-1,NA,16,TRBJ1-2,NA
TGTGCCAGCAGCCAGACAGGGGCCGGGGAGCTGTTTTTT,CASSQTGAGELFF,TRBV5-6,NA,13,TRBJ2-2,TRBD1
TGTGCCAGCAGTCATCGCCCGGGACTCCGAGGGGCCGAGCAGTACTTC,CASSHRPGLRGAEQYF,TRBV27,NA,16,TRBJ2-7,NA
TGCGCCAGCAGCCTCCACCCCGCGAGGGAGGGTGAGCAGTTCTTC,CASSLHPAREGEQFF,TRBV4-1,NA,15,TRBJ2-1,TRBD2
TGTGCCAGCAGTCCGGGACTAGCGCTCAATGAGCAGTTCTTC,CASSPGLALNEQFF,TRBV27,NA,14,TRBJ2-1,TRBD2
TGTGCCAGCAGTACCTCTAGTGCCAATGAGCAGTTCTTC,CASSTSSANEQFF,TRBV6-4,NA,13,TRBJ2-1,NA
TGTGCCAGCAGCCTGACAGGGTCCCACTACGAGCAGTACTTC,CASSLTGSHYEQYF,TRBV5-4,NA,14,TRBJ2-7,TRBD1
TGCGCCAGCAGCCAAGATCTAGAGTCCTACGAGCAGTACTTC,CASSQDLESYEQYF,TRBV4-3,once,14,TRBJ2-7,NA
TGTGCCAGCAGCTTGTGGCAGGCGGGGACAGCCTACGAGCAGTACTTC,CASSLWQAGTAYEQYF,TRBV5-6,NA,16,TRBJ2-7,NA
TGTGCCAGCAGTTTATTGGCGGCAAACACTGAAGCTTTCTTT,CASSLLAANTEAFF,TRBV27,NA,14,TRBJ1-1,NA
TGTGCCAGCAGCTTGGACAGCCAAGAGACCCAGTACTTC,CASSLDSQETQYF,TRBV7-9,NA,13,TRBJ2-5,NA
TGTGCCAGTAGTATAGCCGGGGGGTTCGAGACCCAGTACTTC,CASSIAGGFETQYF,TRBV19,NA,14,TRBJ2-5,TRBD2
TGCGCCAGCAGCTTGAGCTCAGGATCTAACTATGGCTACACCTTC,CASSLSSGSNYGYTF,TRBV5-1,NA,15,TRBJ1-2,NA
TGTGCCAGCAGCCCCCTTGGTAACTACTACGAGCAGTACTTC,CASSPLGNYYEQYF,TRBV7-9,NA,14,TRBJ2-7,NA
TGTGCCAGCAGTGACTCGTCTAGCCCGAAAGATGAGCAGTTCTTC,CASSDSSSPKDEQFF,TRBV6-4,few,15,TRBJ2-1,NA
TGTGCCAGCAGTTTCGAGGAGGGTTACGAGCAGTACTTC,CASSFEEGYEQYF,TRBV27,NA,13,TRBJ2-7,NA
TGTGCCAGACCGGCGGCGCAAGATGAAAAACTGTTTTTT,CARPAAQDEKLFF,TRBV28,NA,13,TRBJ1-4,NA
TGTGCCATCAGTGAAGGGGGCTATATGCTTGAAAAACTGTTTTTT,CAISEGGYMLEKLFF,TRBV10-3,NA,15,TRBJ1-4,TRBD1
TGTGCCAGCAGTTACTTCTCGGGGAGCTCGGAGACCCAGTACTTC,CASSYFSGSSETQYF,TRBV6-5,NA,15,TRBJ2-5,NA
TGTGCCAGCAGTGAAACCACAGTCCCTTACGAGCAGTACTTC,CASSETTVPYEQYF,TRBV6-1,once,14,TRBJ2-7,NA
TGCGCCAGCAGCCAAGTAGTTGGTGAGCAGTTCTTC,CASSQVVGEQFF,TRBV4-1,NA,12,TRBJ2-1,NA
TGCGCCAGCAGCTTGGGTGGGAGTACAGCTAACTACGAGCAGTACTTC,CASSLGGSTANYEQYF,TRBV5-1,NA,16,TRBJ2-7,NA
TGCGCCAGCAGCCAGGCGGACAGCCTTGAAACAGATACGCAGTATTTT,CASSQADSLETDTQYF,TRBV4-1,NA,16,TRBJ2-3,NA
TGCGCCAGCAGCCAAGGGCGGACTAGCGTAAGCACAGATACGCAGTATTTT,CASSQGRTSVSTDTQYF,TRBV4-1,medium-sized,17,TRBJ2-3,TRBD2
TGTGCCAGCAGTCTACAGGGGGCGCGTGGCTACACCTTC,CASSLQGARGYTF,TRBV27,NA,13,TRBJ1-2,TRBD1
TGTGCCAGCAGTCCCGGGACATCCTCCTACGAGCAGTACTTC,CASSPGTSSYEQYF,TRBV13,NA,14,TRBJ2-7,NA
TGTGCCAGCAGCCAACGACTAGCGGGAGGCTACGAGCAGTACTTC,CASSQRLAGGYEQYF,TRBV4-2,once,15,TRBJ2-7,TRBD2